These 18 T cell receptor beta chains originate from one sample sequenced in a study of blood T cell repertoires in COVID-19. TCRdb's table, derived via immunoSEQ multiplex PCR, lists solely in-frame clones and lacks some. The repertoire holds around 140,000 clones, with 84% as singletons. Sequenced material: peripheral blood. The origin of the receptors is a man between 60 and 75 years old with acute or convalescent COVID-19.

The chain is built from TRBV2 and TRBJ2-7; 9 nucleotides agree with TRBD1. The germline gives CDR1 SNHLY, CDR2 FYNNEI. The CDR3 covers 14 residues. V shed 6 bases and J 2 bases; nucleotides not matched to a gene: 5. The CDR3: CASRPGTGTYEQYF. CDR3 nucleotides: TGTGCCAGCAGACCCGGGACAGGGACCTACGAGCAGTACTTC. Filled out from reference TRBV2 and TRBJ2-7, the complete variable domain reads EPEVTQTPSHQVTQMGQEVILRCVPISNHLYFYWYRQILGQKVEFLVSFYNNEISEKSEIFDDQFSVERPDGSNFTLKIRSTKLEDSAMYFCASRPGTGTYEQYFGPGTRLTVT.

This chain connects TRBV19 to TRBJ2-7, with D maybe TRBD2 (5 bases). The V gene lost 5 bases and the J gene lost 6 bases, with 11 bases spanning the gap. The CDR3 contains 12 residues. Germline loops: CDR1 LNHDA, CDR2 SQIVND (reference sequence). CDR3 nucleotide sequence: TGTGCCAGTAGTCCGGGGATTGGCGAGCAGTACTTC. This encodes CASSPGIGEQYF.

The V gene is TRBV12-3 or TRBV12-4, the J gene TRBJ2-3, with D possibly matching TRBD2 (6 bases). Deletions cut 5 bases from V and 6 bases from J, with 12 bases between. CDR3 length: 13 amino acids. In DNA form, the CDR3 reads TGTGCCAGCAGTCACCCGAGCGGGGATACGCAGTATTTT. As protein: CASSHPSGDTQYF.

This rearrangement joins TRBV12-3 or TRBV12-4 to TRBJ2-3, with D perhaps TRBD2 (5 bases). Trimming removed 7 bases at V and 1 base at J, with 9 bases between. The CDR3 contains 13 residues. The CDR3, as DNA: TGTGCCAGCAAAGTGCGGGGCACAGATACGCAGTATTTT. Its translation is CASKVRGTDTQYF.

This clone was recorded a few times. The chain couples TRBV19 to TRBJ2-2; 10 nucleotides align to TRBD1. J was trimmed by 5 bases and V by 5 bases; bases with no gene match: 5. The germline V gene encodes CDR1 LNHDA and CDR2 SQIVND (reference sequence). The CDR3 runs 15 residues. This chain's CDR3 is CASSRQGARTGELFF. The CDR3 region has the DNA TGTGCCAGTAGTCGACAGGGGGCGAGGACCGGGGAGCTGTTTTTT.

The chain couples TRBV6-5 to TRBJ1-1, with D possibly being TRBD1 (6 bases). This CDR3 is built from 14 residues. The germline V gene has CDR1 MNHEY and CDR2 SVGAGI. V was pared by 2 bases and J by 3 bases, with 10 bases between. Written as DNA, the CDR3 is TGTGCCAGCAGTTACGGGGAGGGGGACACTGAAGCTTTCTTT. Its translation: CASSYGEGDTEAFF.

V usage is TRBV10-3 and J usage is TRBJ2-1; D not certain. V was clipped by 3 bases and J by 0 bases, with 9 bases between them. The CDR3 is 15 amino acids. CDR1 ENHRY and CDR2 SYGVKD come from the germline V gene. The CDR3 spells CAISERGSSYNEQFF. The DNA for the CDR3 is TGTGCCATCAGTGAACGCGGCAGCTCCTACAATGAGCAGTTCTTC.

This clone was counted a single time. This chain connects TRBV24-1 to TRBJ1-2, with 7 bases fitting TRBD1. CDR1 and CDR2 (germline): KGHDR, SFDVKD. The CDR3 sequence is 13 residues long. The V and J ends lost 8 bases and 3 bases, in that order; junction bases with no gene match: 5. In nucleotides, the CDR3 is TGTGCCACCAACGAAGGACAGGACTATGGCTACACCTTC. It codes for CATNEGQDYGYTF.

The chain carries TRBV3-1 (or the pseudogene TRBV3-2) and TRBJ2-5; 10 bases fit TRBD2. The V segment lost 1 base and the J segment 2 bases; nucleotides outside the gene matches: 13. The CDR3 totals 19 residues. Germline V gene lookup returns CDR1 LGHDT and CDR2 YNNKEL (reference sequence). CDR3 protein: CASSQVFPAGGFVQETQYF. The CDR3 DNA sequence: TGTGCCAGCAGCCAAGTTTTCCCAGCGGGAGGGTTTGTACAAGAGACCCAGTACTTC.

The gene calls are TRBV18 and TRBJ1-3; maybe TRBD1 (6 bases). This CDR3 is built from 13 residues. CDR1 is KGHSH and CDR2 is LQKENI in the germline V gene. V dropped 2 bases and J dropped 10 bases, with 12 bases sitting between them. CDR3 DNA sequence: TGTGCCAGCTCACCAGGCTCAGGGGAGACCATATATTTT. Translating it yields CASSPGSGETIYF.

DNA of the CDR3: TGTGCCAGCAGTTTCCGTAGCGGGAGAGGGATTACAGATACGCAGTATTTT. Its translation: CASSFRSGRGITDTQYF. V usage is TRBV27 and J usage is TRBJ2-3; TRBD2 matches at 9 bases. The V segment lost 3 bases and the J segment 3 bases; nucleotides outside the gene matches: 10. The germline V gene has CDR1 MNHEY and CDR2 SMNVEV (reference sequence). The CDR3 consists of 17 residues.

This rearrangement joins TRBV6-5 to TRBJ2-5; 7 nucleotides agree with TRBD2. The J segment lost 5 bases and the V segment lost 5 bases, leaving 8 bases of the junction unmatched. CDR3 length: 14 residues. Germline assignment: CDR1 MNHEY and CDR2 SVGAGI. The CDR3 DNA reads TGTGCCAGCAGTCCAGGGAGGGGAATGGAGACCCAGTACTTC. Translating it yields CASSPGRGMETQYF.

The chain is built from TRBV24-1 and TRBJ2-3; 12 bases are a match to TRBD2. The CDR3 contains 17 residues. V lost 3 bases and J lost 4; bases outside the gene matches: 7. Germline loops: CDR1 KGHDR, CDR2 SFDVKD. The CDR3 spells CATSDPTTSGRADTQYF. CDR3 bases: TGTGCCACCAGTGATCCCACGACTAGCGGGAGAGCAGATACGCAGTATTTT.

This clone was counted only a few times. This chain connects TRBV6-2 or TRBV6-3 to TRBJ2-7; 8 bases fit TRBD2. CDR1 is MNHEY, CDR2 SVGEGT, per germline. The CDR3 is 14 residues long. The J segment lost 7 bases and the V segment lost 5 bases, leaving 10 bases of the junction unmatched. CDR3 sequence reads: CASSPGRGFSEQYF. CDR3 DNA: TGTGCCAGCAGTCCCGGGAGGGGGTTTAGTGAGCAGTACTTC.

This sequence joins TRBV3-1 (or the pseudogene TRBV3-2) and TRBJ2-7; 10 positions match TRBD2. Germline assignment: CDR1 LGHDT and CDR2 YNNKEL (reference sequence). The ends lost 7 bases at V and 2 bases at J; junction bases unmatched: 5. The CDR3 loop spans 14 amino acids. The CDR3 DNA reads TGTGCCAGCAATCAAGCGGGAGGGGCCTACGAGCAGTACTTC. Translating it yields CASNQAGGAYEQYF.

In DNA, the CDR3 is TGTGCCAGCTACAGGGACGGTATCGGAAACACCTTC. Protein: CASYRDGIGNTF. The rearrangement links TRBV5-4 to TRBJ1-2; D is possibly TRBD1 (6 bases). Trimming took 7 bases from V and 12 from J, leaving 19 bases between them. This CDR3 spans 12 amino acids. In germline, CDR1 is SGHNT, CDR2 YYREEE (reference sequence).

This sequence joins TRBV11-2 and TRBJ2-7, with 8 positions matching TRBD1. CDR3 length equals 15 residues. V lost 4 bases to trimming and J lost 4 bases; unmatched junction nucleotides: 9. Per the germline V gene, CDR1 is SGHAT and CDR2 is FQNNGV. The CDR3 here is CASSSGQGFVYEQYF. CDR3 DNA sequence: TGTGCCAGCAGCTCCGGACAGGGTTTCGTATACGAGCAGTACTTC.

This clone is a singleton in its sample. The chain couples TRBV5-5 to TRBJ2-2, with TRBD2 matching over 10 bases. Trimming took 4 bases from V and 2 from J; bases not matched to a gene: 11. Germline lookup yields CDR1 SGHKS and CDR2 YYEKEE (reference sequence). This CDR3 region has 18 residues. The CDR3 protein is CASSPRTSGRTNTGELFF. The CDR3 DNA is TGTGCCAGCAGCCCCCGGACTAGCGGCAGGACAAACACCGGGGAGCTGTTTTTT.